These T cell receptor beta chains were read from a single sample in a study of PD-1 and CTLA-4 blockade in melanoma. Some clones are missing from TCRdb's copy, which holds only in-frame ones; the method was immunoSEQ multiplex PCR. The sample lists about 32,000 clones, about 88% occurring once. The sequencing used CD8+ T cells from peripheral blood, collected from a patient given anti-PD-1 treatment. Receptor source: a human donor with melanoma. Each CDR3 is given with its conserved first and last residue. D genes are given only for firm matches. Size is stated for part of the rows, as once, few or many counts, or as a class when the clone is expanded.

.,TRBJ2-5,.,TRBV7-9,TGTGCCAGCAGCTTAGGCGGGGGCGAGACCCAGTACTTC,CASSLGGGETQYF
.,TRBJ2-3,.,TRBV5-4,TGTGCCAGCAGGTGGGGGCCGGCAGATACGCAGTATTTT,CASRWGPADTQYF
.,TRBJ1-1,once,TRBV28,TGTGCCAGCAGTTTGATAACGCAGGGGAGAAGAGCTTTCTTT,CASSLITQGRRAFF
.,TRBJ1-1,.,TRBV7-6,TGTGCCAGCAGCTTGAGGAGGGGCGCTGAAGCTTTCTTT,CASSLRRGAEAFF
.,TRBJ2-6,.,TRBV28,TGTGCCAGCCAAACCGGGCGATCTGGGGCCAACGTCCTGACTTTC,CASQTGRSGANVLTF
.,TRBJ1-4,.,TRBV13,TGTGCCAGCAGCTTAAGGACTGCAACTAATGAAAAACTGTTTTTT,CASSLRTATNEKLFF
.,TRBJ1-5,.,TRBV6-2/TRBV6-3,TGTGCCAGCAGTAATGGAGGGGTAAGCTCTAGTCAGCCCCAGCATTTT,CASSNGGVSSSQPQHF
.,TRBJ1-2,once,TRBV30,TGTGCCTGGAGGAGGGAATTCGGCTACACCTTC,CAWRREFGYTF
.,TRBJ2-1,.,TRBV5-1,TGCGCCAGCAGCTTGCACGGGGGTTGGAATGAGCAGTTCTTC,CASSLHGGWNEQFF
.,TRBJ2-3,.,TRBV9,TGTGCCAGCAGCGGGGACTTCACAGATACGCAGTATTTT,CASSGDFTDTQYF
.,TRBJ2-1,few,TRBV7-9,TGTGCCAGCAGCCCCCGGGCGCCCGTTGATGAGCAGTTCTTC,CASSPRAPVDEQFF
.,TRBJ1-4,once,TRBV2,TGTGCCAGCAGTCTTACAGGCGTTGCAACTAATGAAAAACTGTTTTTT,CASSLTGVATNEKLFF
TRBD2,TRBJ2-4,.,TRBV11-3,TGTGCCAGCAGCTTTAGACTAGCAGTTGCCAAAAACATTCAGTACTTC,CASSFRLAVAKNIQYF
.,TRBJ2-7,.,TRBV6-5,TGTGCCAGCAGTTCGGACACGGACACCTACGAGCAGTACTTC,CASSSDTDTYEQYF
.,TRBJ1-1,.,TRBV28,TGTGCCAGCAGTTTGAGGGGTGGCGCGGCGAACACTGAAGCTTTCTTT,CASSLRGGAANTEAFF
TRBD1,TRBJ1-1,.,TRBV19,TGTGCCAGTAGGCGGACAGGGGGCGAAGCTTTCTTT,CASRRTGGEAFF
TRBD2,TRBJ2-3,.,TRBV6-2/TRBV6-3,TGTGCCAGCAGTTACCCCAGCGGGGGGTACGCGAGCACAGATACGCAGTATTTT,CASSYPSGGYASTDTQYF
TRBD1,TRBJ1-5,.,TRBV5-1,TGCGCCAGCAGCCCCCTGGGACCGACAGGGGATCAGCCCCAGCATTTT,CASSPLGPTGDQPQHF
TRBD1,TRBJ1-1,.,TRBV19,TGTGCCAGCAGGGGGCTGGGAGTAACTGAAGCTTTCTTT,CASRGLGVTEAFF
.,TRBJ1-1,.,TRBV6-5,TGTGCCATCAGACAGGAGAACACTGAAGCTTTCTTT,CAIRQENTEAFF
.,TRBJ2-7,few,TRBV5-6,TGTGCCAGCAGCTTATCCCTCGACAAGGGCAAGGAGACCCTCTACGAGCAGTACTTC,CASSLSLDKGKETLYEQYF
TRBD2,TRBJ2-5,.,TRBV5-1,TGCGCCAGCAGCTCCCCCCTTGAGAAGCGGGGGGCGGGGGAGACCCAGTACTTC,CASSSPLEKRGAGETQYF
.,TRBJ1-3,.,TRBV6-5,TGTGCCAGCAGTTACGGGACTCCGAGGGACACCATATATTTT,CASSYGTPRDTIYF
TRBD2,TRBJ2-5,.,TRBV5-4,TGTGCCAGCAGCTTGTGGGGGGGACAAGAGACCCAGTACTTC,CASSLWGGQETQYF
.,TRBJ2-7,.,TRBV4-2,TGTGCCAGCAGCCAAGACCTAGGGGGGGTCTACGAGCAGTACTTC,CASSQDLGGVYEQYF
.,TRBJ2-1,.,TRBV19,TGTGCCAGTAGTATTGGGGGGGCCCGAGAGCAGTTCTTC,CASSIGGAREQFF
.,TRBJ1-1,once,TRBV9,TGTGCCAGCAGCCTCGATGGAGCTGAAGCTTTCTTT,CASSLDGAEAFF
TRBD2,TRBJ2-2,.,TRBV10-3,TGTGCCATCGGTACCGGACTAGCGGGGGGGCCGGGCACCGGGGAGCTGTTTTTT,CAIGTGLAGGPGTGELFF